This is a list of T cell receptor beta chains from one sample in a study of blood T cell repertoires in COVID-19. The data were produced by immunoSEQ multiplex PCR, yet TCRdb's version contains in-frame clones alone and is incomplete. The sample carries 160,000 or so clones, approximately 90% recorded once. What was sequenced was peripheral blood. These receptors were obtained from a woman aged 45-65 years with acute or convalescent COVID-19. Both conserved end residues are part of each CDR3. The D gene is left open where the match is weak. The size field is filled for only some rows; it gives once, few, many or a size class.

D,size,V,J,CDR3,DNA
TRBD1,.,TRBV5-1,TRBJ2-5,CASSLEGAKETQYF,TGCGCCAGCAGCTTGGAGGGGGCAAAGGAGACCCAGTACTTC
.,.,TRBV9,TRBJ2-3,CASSSPPPWALTDTQYF,TGTGCCAGCTCATCGCCCCCCCCTTGGGCCCTCACAGATACGCAGTATTTT
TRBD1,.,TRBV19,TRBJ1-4,CASSILQGGEKLFF,TGTGCCAGTAGTATTCTACAGGGGGGCGAAAAACTGTTTTTT
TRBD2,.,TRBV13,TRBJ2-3,CASSSRDYNTQYF,TGTGCCAGCAGCTCCAGGGACTACAATACGCAGTATTTT
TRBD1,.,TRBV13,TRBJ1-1,CASSFDRDHSGNTEAFF,TGTGCCAGCAGCTTTGACAGGGACCATTCGGGGAACACTGAAGCTTTCTTT
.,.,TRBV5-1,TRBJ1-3,CASSPEGAGNTIYF,TGCGCCAGCAGCCCAGAGGGGGCTGGAAACACCATATATTTT
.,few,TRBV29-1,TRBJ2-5,CSVVGERETQYF,TGCAGCGTTGTGGGCGAAAGGGAGACCCAGTACTTC
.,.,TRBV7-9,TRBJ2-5,CASSVTDGPPGTQYF,TGTGCCAGCAGCGTAACCGACGGGCCTCCGGGAACCCAGTACTTC
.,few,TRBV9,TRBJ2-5,CASSADWTGRVTQYF,TGTGCCAGCAGCGCCGACTGGACAGGGAGGGTGACCCAGTACTTC
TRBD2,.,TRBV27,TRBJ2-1,CASRYLAGPDNEQFF,TGTGCCAGCAGATACTTAGCGGGGCCTGACAATGAGCAGTTCTTC
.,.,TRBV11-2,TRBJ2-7,CASSFGLISSYEQYF,TGTGCCAGCAGCTTTGGACTGATCAGCTCCTACGAGCAGTACTTC
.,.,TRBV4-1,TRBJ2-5,CASSRWGGQETQYF,TGCGCCAGCAGCCGGTGGGGCGGACAAGAGACCCAGTACTTC
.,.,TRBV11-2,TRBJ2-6,CASSTPLAGGGANVLTF,TGTGCCAGCAGCACCCCGTTGGCAGGTGGTGGGGCCAACGTCCTGACTTTC
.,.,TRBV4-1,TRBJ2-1,CASSQERVARNEQFF,TGCGCCAGCAGCCAAGAAAGAGTAGCGCGGAATGAGCAGTTCTTC
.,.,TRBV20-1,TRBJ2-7,CSALALYEQYF,TGCAGTGCACTTGCCCTCTACGAGCAGTACTTC
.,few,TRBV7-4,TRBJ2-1,CASSCRGLLFEFF,TGTGCCAGCAGCTGCCGAGGTCTCCTCTTTGAGTTCTTC
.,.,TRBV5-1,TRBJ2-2,CASSLAVWTANTGELFF,TGCGCCAGCAGCTTGGCTGTTTGGACAGCCAACACCGGGGAGCTGTTTTTT
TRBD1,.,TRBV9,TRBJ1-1,CASSPLTGGNTEAFF,TGTGCCAGCAGCCCGCTAACAGGGGGTAACACTGAAGCTTTCTTT
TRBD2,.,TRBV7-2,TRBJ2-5,CASRPSGNGKETQYF,TGTGCCAGCAGGCCTAGCGGAAACGGGAAAGAGACCCAGTACTTC
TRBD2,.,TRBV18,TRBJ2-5,CASSPRRGGETQYF,TGTGCCAGCTCCCCTCGGCGGGGAGGGGAGACCCAGTACTTC